The sequence of this T cell receptor beta chain was determined in a study of T cells in Graves' hyperthyroidism and ophthalmopathy. Study-level findings and limits: Among thyroid clonotypes expanded above 0.001, most also appeared in blood.

The cohort's ophthalmopathy patients, a group with duration under 3 months, had a Clinical Activity Score of at least 3 and a NOSPECS grade of at least 4. TCR beta CDR3 region amplification was performed from RNA transcripts. The HTBI primer set was used in a first-round RT-PCR of the TCR CDR3. Each CDR3 protein gets one entry after TCRdb re-called the multiplex PCR reads with MiXCR. This table has roughly 500,000 distinct CDR3 sequences, approximately 16% appearing once. CDR1 is MDHEN and CDR2 is SYDVKM in the germline V gene. Trimming pared 6 bases from V and 4 bases from J, leaving 21 bases between. The CDR3 is made up of 16 amino acids. As concerns this clonotype: Its specificity is not known.

V is TRBV28 and J is TRBJ1-1; the D gene is possibly TRBD1 (6 bases). The sequence was obtained from a woman in her 30s with Graves' ophthalmopathy. The sample comprised blood. The CDR3 bases are TGTGCCAGCAGGAGGAGAGGGGGGGCCCAGGCCACTGAAGCTTTCTTT. It codes for CASRRRGGAQATEAFF.